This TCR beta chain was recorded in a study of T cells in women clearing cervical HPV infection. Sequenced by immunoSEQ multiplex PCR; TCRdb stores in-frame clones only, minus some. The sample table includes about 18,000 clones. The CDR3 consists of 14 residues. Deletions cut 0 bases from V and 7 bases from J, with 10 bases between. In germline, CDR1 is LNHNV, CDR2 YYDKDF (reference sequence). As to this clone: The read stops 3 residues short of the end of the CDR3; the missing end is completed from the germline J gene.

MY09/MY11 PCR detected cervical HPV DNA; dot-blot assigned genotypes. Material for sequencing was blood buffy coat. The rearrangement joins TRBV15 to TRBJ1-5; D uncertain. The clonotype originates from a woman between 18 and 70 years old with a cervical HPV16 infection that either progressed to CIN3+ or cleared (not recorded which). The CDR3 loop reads CATSRDLERQPQHF. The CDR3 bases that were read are TGTGCCACCAGCAGAGATTTGGAGCGGCAGCCC. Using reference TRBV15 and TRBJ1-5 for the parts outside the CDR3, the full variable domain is DAMVIQNPRYQVTQFGKPVTLSCSQTLNHNVMYWYQQKSSQAPKLLFHYYDKDFNNEADTPDNFQSRRPNTSFCFLDIRSPGLGDTAMYLCATSRDLERQPQHFGDGTRLSIL.